This is a list of T cell receptor beta chains from one sample in a study of cytomegalovirus exposure and HLA in healthy donors. Assay used: immunoSEQ multiplex PCR; TCRdb lists only in-frame clones, some missing. The sample has over 60,000 clones; 96% are singletons. The sample consisted of PBMCs. All receptors come from a woman aged 18-29 years in good health and CMV-seropositive. The CDR3 runs from the conserved cysteine through the conserved F or W. Fields, in order: V gene, J gene, D gene, clone size, CDR3 protein, CDR3 DNA. D genes are given only for firm matches. Some rows have no size entry. The others give once, few or many, or a class for an expanded clone.

v_gene: TRBV19
j_gene: TRBJ2-1
d_gene: -
abundance: -
CDR3aa: CASSIAGEYNEQFF
CDR3nt: TGTGCCAGTAGTATAGCGGGGGAATACAATGAGCAGTTCTTC

v_gene: TRBV11-2
j_gene: TRBJ2-7
d_gene: -
abundance: -
CDR3aa: CASSLIPSGDYEQYF
CDR3nt: TGTGCCAGCAGCTTGATCCCCAGCGGAGATTACGAGCAGTACTTC

v_gene: TRBV4-3
j_gene: TRBJ2-7
d_gene: TRBD1
abundance: -
CDR3aa: CASSQEGGAGGFYEQYF
CDR3nt: TGCGCCAGCAGCCAAGAAGGGGGTGCAGGGGGATTCTACGAGCAGTACTTC

v_gene: TRBV19
j_gene: TRBJ1-2
d_gene: -
abundance: -
CDR3aa: CASIEGNYGYTF
CDR3nt: TGTGCCAGTATAGAGGGTAACTATGGCTACACCTTC

v_gene: TRBV27
j_gene: TRBJ2-3
d_gene: TRBD2
abundance: -
CDR3aa: CASSPRLAYSTDTQYF
CDR3nt: TGTGCCAGCAGTCCTCGACTAGCGTATAGCACAGATACGCAGTATTTT

v_gene: TRBV5-4
j_gene: TRBJ2-1
d_gene: -
abundance: -
CDR3aa: CASSLSRGNLDNEQFF
CDR3nt: TGTGCCAGCAGCTTGTCCCGAGGGAACCTGGACAATGAGCAGTTCTTC

v_gene: TRBV6-5
j_gene: TRBJ2-7
d_gene: -
abundance: -
CDR3aa: CASSYRGAYEQYF
CDR3nt: TGTGCCAGCAGTTATCGTGGAGCCTACGAGCAGTACTTC

v_gene: TRBV9
j_gene: TRBJ1-4
d_gene: TRBD1
abundance: -
CDR3aa: CASSGRQGNGKLFF
CDR3nt: TGTGCCAGCAGCGGACGACAGGGGAACGGAAAACTGTTTTTT

v_gene: TRBV6-1
j_gene: TRBJ1-1
d_gene: -
abundance: -
CDR3aa: CASAQGRFTEAFF
CDR3nt: TGTGCCAGCGCGCAGGGGCGTTTTACTGAAGCTTTCTTT

v_gene: TRBV30
j_gene: TRBJ2-1
d_gene: -
abundance: -
CDR3aa: CAWRSADEQFF
CDR3nt: TGTGCCTGGAGGAGCGCCGATGAGCAGTTCTTC

v_gene: TRBV20-1
j_gene: TRBJ2-3
d_gene: -
abundance: once
CDR3aa: CSGGEADTQYF
CDR3nt: TGCAGTGGGGGAGAGGCAGATACGCAGTATTTT

v_gene: TRBV4-3
j_gene: TRBJ2-7
d_gene: TRBD1
abundance: -
CDR3aa: CASSQGRQGLYEQYF
CDR3nt: TGCGCCAGCAGCCAAGGTCGACAGGGCCTCTACGAGCAGTACTTC

v_gene: TRBV29-1
j_gene: TRBJ1-4
d_gene: -
abundance: -
CDR3aa: CSVAPSRGEKLFF
CDR3nt: TGCAGCGTTGCTCCCAGTAGAGGGGAAAAACTGTTTTTT

v_gene: TRBV11-1
j_gene: TRBJ2-5
d_gene: -
abundance: -
CDR3aa: CASSPGSGSSQETQYF
CDR3nt: TGTGCCAGCAGCCCTGGAAGTGGGAGTAGCCAAGAGACCCAGTACTTC

v_gene: TRBV27
j_gene: TRBJ2-1
d_gene: TRBD2
abundance: -
CDR3aa: CASSLPSSGSIDEQFF
CDR3nt: TGTGCCAGCAGTTTACCAAGTAGCGGGAGTATAGATGAGCAGTTCTTC

v_gene: TRBV6-1
j_gene: TRBJ2-7
d_gene: -
abundance: -
CDR3aa: CASTKIGYEQYF
CDR3nt: TGTGCCAGCACCAAAATCGGCTACGAGCAGTACTTC

v_gene: TRBV28
j_gene: TRBJ2-7
d_gene: -
abundance: few
CDR3aa: CASSPTTELEQYF
CDR3nt: TGTGCCAGCAGTCCAACGACAGAGCTCGAGCAGTACTTC

v_gene: TRBV25-1
j_gene: TRBJ1-2
d_gene: -
abundance: -
CDR3aa: CASPGGGYGYTF
CDR3nt: TGTGCCAGCCCTGGGGGGGGTTATGGCTACACCTTC

v_gene: TRBV5-4
j_gene: TRBJ2-7
d_gene: TRBD2
abundance: -
CDR3aa: CASSLGGPTSGSSEQYF
CDR3nt: TGTGCCAGCAGCTTGGGGGGCCCGACTAGCGGGAGCAGCGAGCAGTACTTC

v_gene: TRBV5-1
j_gene: TRBJ1-4
d_gene: -
abundance: -
CDR3aa: CASSPGVLGIGEKLFF
CDR3nt: TGCGCCAGCAGCCCGGGGGTCCTGGGAATAGGTGAAAAACTGTTTTTT

v_gene: TRBV6-5
j_gene: TRBJ2-7
d_gene: -
abundance: -
CDR3aa: CASSSLREQYF
CDR3nt: TGTGCCAGCTCTTCCTTGAGAGAGCAGTACTTC

v_gene: TRBV5-4
j_gene: TRBJ2-5
d_gene: TRBD2
abundance: -
CDR3aa: CASSSPTGGAVETQYF
CDR3nt: TGTGCCAGCAGCTCGCCCACGGGAGGGGCCGTAGAGACCCAGTACTTC

v_gene: TRBV27
j_gene: TRBJ2-1
d_gene: TRBD1
abundance: -
CDR3aa: CASRFGTDSYNEQFF
CDR3nt: TGTGCCAGCCGATTCGGGACAGACTCCTACAATGAGCAGTTCTTC

v_gene: TRBV28
j_gene: TRBJ2-1
d_gene: TRBD2
abundance: -
CDR3aa: CASSLWGGSAYNEQFF
CDR3nt: TGTGCCAGCAGTTTATGGGGCGGGAGTGCCTACAATGAGCAGTTCTTC

v_gene: TRBV9
j_gene: TRBJ2-3
d_gene: TRBD2
abundance: once
CDR3aa: CASSVGGRAADTQYF
CDR3nt: TGTGCCAGCAGCGTCGGCGGGAGGGCCGCGGATACGCAGTATTTT

v_gene: TRBV7-2
j_gene: TRBJ2-2
d_gene: TRBD2
abundance: -
CDR3aa: CASSPGGSGTGELFF
CDR3nt: TGTGCCAGCAGCCCCGGGGGGAGTGGGACCGGGGAGCTGTTTTTT

v_gene: TRBV5-1
j_gene: TRBJ2-1
d_gene: TRBD2
abundance: -
CDR3aa: CASRSGLAEQFF
CDR3nt: TGCGCCAGCAGATCCGGACTAGCGGAGCAGTTCTTC

v_gene: TRBV6-1
j_gene: TRBJ2-7
d_gene: -
abundance: -
CDR3aa: CASSESPGEQYF
CDR3nt: TGTGCCAGCAGTGAGTCCCCGGGCGAGCAGTACTTC

v_gene: TRBV11-2
j_gene: TRBJ2-1
d_gene: TRBD2
abundance: -
CDR3aa: CASSSLAGSSYNEQFF
CDR3nt: TGTGCCAGCAGCTCCTTAGCGGGGAGCTCCTACAATGAGCAGTTCTTC

v_gene: TRBV7-2
j_gene: TRBJ2-4
d_gene: -
abundance: -
CDR3aa: CASSLRGGDIQYF
CDR3nt: TGTGCCAGCAGCTTAAGGGGGGGAGACATTCAGTACTTC

v_gene: TRBV6-1
j_gene: TRBJ2-1
d_gene: -
abundance: -
CDR3aa: CASSQDSGAGSYNEQFF
CDR3nt: TGTGCCAGCAGTCAAGATAGCGGTGCCGGCTCCTACAATGAGCAGTTCTTC

v_gene: TRBV5-1
j_gene: TRBJ2-1
d_gene: TRBD2
abundance: -
CDR3aa: CASRASGSAEQFF
CDR3nt: TGCGCCAGCAGAGCTAGCGGGAGCGCTGAGCAGTTCTTC

v_gene: TRBV7-9
j_gene: TRBJ2-7
d_gene: -
abundance: -
CDR3aa: CASSLVDTPYEQYF
CDR3nt: TGTGCCAGCAGCTTAGTCGACACTCCCTACGAGCAGTACTTC

v_gene: TRBV7-2
j_gene: TRBJ1-2
d_gene: -
abundance: -
CDR3aa: CASSPDSTNYGYTF
CDR3nt: TGTGCCAGCAGCCCGGACAGCACTAACTATGGCTACACCTTC

v_gene: TRBV2
j_gene: TRBJ1-5
d_gene: TRBD1
abundance: -
CDR3aa: CASSEGGTGYQPQHF
CDR3nt: TGTGCCAGCAGTGAAGGGGGGACAGGCTATCAGCCCCAGCATTTT

v_gene: TRBV19
j_gene: TRBJ2-3
d_gene: TRBD2
abundance: -
CDR3aa: CGVAGDTDTQYF
CDR3nt: TGTGGAGTGGCGGGAGACACAGATACGCAGTATTTT

v_gene: TRBV29-1
j_gene: TRBJ1-1
d_gene: TRBD1
abundance: -
CDR3aa: CSVYGQGRPEAFF
CDR3nt: TGCAGCGTTTACGGACAGGGGCGCCCCGAAGCTTTCTTT

v_gene: TRBV5-1
j_gene: TRBJ2-7
d_gene: TRBD2
abundance: -
CDR3aa: CASRGQREFAYEQYF
CDR3nt: TGCGCCAGCAGAGGGCAGCGGGAGTTCGCCTACGAGCAGTACTTC

v_gene: TRBV7-9
j_gene: TRBJ2-1
d_gene: -
abundance: -
CDR3aa: CASSWSGVRNEQFF
CDR3nt: TGTGCCAGCAGCTGGTCAGGGGTACGCAATGAGCAGTTCTTC

v_gene: TRBV28
j_gene: TRBJ2-3
d_gene: TRBD2
abundance: -
CDR3aa: CASSLPTSGSGDTQYF
CDR3nt: TGTGCCAGCAGTCTCCCGACTAGCGGGAGTGGAGATACGCAGTATTTT

v_gene: TRBV18
j_gene: TRBJ2-1
d_gene: -
abundance: -
CDR3aa: CASSPSPQNEQFF
CDR3nt: TGTGCCAGCTCACCCTCACCGCAGAATGAGCAGTTCTTC